This T cell receptor (beta chain) was observed in a study of cytomegalovirus exposure and HLA in healthy donors. Findings and caveats of the study: TCR beta V- and J-gene trimming was later associated with a missense DCLRE1C variant.

Comment on this clone: Antigen specificity is unknown.

The PCR ran on 60 Vbeta and 13 Jbeta primers. Sequencing was performed with immunoSEQ multiplex PCR; in TCRdb, only in-frame clones are kept and a portion is missing. The sample is made up of approximately 120,000 clones, and the top ten hold 2.2% of it. V lost 10 bases and J lost 0; bases outside the gene matches: 9. This CDR3 is 14 amino acids long. Per the germline V gene, CDR1 is MNHEY and CDR2 is SVGAGI. The receptor's source is a man aged 35 to 55 in good health and CMV-seronegative. The J gene is TRBJ2-7, the V gene TRBV6-5, with 7 nucleotides matching TRBD2. Sequenced material: PBMCs. The CDR3 coding sequence is TGTGCCACCAAGACTAGCAGGAGCTCCTACGAGCAGTACTTC. Residues: CATKTSRSSYEQYF.